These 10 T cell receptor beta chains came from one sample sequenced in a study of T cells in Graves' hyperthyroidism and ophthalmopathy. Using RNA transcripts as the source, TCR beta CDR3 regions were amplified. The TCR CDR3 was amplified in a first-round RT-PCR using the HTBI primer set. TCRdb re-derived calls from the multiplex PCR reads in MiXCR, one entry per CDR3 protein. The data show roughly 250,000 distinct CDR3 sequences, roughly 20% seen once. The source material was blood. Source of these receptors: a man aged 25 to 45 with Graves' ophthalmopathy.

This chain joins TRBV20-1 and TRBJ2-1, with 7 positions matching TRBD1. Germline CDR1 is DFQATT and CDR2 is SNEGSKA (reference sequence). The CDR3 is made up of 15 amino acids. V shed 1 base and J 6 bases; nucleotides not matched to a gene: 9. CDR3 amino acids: CSARVLDRSSNEQFF. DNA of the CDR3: TGCAGTGCTAGAGTCTTGGACAGGTCCAGCAATGAGCAGTTCTTC.

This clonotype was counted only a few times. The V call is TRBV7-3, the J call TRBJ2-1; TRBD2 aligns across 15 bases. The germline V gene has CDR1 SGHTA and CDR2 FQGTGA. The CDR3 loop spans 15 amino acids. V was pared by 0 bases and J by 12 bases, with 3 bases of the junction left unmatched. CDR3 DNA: TGTGCCAGCAGCTTAACCCGGACTAGCGGGAGGGGGCAGTTCTTC. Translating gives CASSLTRTSGRGQFF.

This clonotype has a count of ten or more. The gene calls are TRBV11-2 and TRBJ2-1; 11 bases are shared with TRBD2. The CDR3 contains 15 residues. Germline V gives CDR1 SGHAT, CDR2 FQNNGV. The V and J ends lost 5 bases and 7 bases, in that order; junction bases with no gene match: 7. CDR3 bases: TGTGCCAGCAGCCAATCACTAGCGGGAGTTAATGAGCAGTTCTTC. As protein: CASSQSLAGVNEQFF. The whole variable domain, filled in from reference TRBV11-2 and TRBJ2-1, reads EAGVAQSPRYKIIEKRQSVAFWCNPISGHATLYWYQQILGQGPKLLIQFQNNGVVDDSQLPKDRFSAERLKGVDSTLKIQPAKLEDSAVYLCASSQSLAGVNEQFFGPGTRLTVL.

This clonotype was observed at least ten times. The CDR3 sequence: CASSEGLAGVDTQYF. CDR3 in DNA: TGTGCCAGCAGTGAGGGACTAGCGGGAGTGGATACGCAGTATTTT. V and J are TRBV2 and TRBJ2-3, with 14 positions matching TRBD2. The CDR3 runs 15 residues. CDR1 is SNHLY, CDR2 FYNNEI, per germline. The V and J ends lost 3 bases and 6 bases, in that order; junction bases with no gene match: 2.

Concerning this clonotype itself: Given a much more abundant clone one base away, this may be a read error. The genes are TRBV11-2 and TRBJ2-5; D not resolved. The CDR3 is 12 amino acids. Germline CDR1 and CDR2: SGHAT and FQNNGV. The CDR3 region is CASSLWQETQHF. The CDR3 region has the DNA TGTGCCAGCAGCTTATGGCAAGAGACCCAGCACTTC.

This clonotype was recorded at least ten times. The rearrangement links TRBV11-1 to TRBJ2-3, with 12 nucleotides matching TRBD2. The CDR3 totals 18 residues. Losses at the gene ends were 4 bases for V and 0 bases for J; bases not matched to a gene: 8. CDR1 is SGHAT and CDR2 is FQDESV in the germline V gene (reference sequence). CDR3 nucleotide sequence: TGTGCCAGCAGCTCCAGGGGGACTAGCGGGCTGAGCACAGATACGCAGTATTTT. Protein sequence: CASSSRGTSGLSTDTQYF.

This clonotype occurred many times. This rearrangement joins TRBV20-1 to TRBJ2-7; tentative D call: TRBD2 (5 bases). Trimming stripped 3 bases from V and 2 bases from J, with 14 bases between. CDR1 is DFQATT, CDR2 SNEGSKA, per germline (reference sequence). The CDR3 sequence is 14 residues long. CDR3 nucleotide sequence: TGCAGTGCTAGCCCCATTAGCGATCCCTACGAGCAGTACTTC. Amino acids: CSASPISDPYEQYF.

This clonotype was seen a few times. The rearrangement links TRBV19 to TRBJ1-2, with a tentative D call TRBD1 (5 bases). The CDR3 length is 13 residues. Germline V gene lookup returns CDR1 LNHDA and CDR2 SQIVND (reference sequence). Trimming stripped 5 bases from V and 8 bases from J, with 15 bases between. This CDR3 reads CASSPPGLRGYTF. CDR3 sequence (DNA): TGTGCCAGTAGTCCTCCGGGACTTCGGGGCTACACCTTC.

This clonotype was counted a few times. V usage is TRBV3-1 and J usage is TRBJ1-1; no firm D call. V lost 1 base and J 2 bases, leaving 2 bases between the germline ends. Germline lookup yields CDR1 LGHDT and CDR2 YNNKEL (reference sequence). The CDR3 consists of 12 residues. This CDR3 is CASSQANTEAFF. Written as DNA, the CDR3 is TGTGCCAGCAGCCAAGCTAACACTGAAGCTTTCTTT. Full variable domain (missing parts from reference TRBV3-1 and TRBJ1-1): DTAVSQTPKYLVTQMGNDKSIKCEQNLGHDTMYWYKQDSKKFLKIMFSYNNKELIINETVPNRFSPKSPDKAHLNLHINSLELGDSAVYFCASSQANTEAFFGQGTRLTVV.

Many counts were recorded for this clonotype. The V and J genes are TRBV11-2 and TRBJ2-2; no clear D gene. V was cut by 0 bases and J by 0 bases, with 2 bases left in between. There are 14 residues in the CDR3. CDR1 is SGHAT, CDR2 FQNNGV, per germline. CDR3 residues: CASSLDANTGELFF. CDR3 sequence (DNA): TGTGCCAGCAGCTTAGATGCGAACACCGGGGAGCTGTTTTTT.